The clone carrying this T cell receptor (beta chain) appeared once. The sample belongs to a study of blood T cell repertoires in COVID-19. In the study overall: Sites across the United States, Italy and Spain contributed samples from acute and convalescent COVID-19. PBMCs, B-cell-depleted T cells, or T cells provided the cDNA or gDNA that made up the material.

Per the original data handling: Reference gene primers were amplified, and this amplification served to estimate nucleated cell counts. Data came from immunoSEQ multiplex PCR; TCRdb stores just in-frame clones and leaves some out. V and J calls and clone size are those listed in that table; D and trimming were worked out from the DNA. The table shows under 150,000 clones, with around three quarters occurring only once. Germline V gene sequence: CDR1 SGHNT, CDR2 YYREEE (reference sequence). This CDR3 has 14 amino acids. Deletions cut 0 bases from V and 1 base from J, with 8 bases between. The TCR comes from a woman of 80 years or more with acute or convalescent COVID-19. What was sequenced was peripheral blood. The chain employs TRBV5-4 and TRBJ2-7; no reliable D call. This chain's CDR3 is CASSLEPGSYEQYF. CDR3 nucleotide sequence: TGTGCCAGCAGCTTGGAGCCGGGTTCCTACGAGCAGTACTTC.